What follows are 13 T cell receptor beta chains derived from one specimen sequenced in a study of T-cell memory formation after mild COVID-19. TCRdb re-analysed the 5' RACE reads in MiXCR, keeping a single row per CDR3 protein. In the table there are about 180,000 distinct CDR3 sequences, 16% of which are singletons. The sample taken for sequencing was PBMCs or a T cell subset sorted from them (not recorded which). All receptors derive from an adult woman who had mild COVID-19 (a few samples of this study predate the infection). Cell type and time point are not known.

This chain uses TRBV29-1 with TRBJ2-1, with 7 bases identical to TRBD2. V trimming: 4 bases; J trimming: 2 bases; junction bases outside the gene matches: 2. Germline CDR1 reads SQVTM; CDR2 reads ANQGSEA. The CDR3 consists of 13 residues. The CDR3 sequence is CSVGGSPYNEQFF. The CDR3 DNA follows: TGCAGCGTTGGCGGGAGTCCCTACAATGAGCAGTTCTTC.

This clonotype was recorded a few times. The chain recombines TRBV24-1 with TRBJ2-2; possibly TRBD1 for D (5 bases). Germline V gene data show CDR1 as KGHDR and CDR2 as SFDVKD. CDR3 length: 14 amino acids. Trimming took 4 bases from V and 0 from J, leaving 5 bases between them. The CDR3: CATSEGANTGELFF. The CDR3 DNA is TGTGCCACCAGTGAAGGGGCGAACACCGGGGAGCTGTTTTTT.

In DNA, the CDR3 is TGCGCCAGCAGCCAAGATACGGCAGCCTACGAGCAGTACTTC. Translation: CASSQDTAAYEQYF. This sequence joins TRBV4-3 and TRBJ2-7; D uncertain. The CDR3 extends over 14 amino acids. The germline gives CDR1 LGHNA, CDR2 YSLEER. The V end lost 0 bases, the J end lost 2 bases, and 8 bases lay between the germline ends.

The chain uses TRBV20-1 and TRBJ2-7; either TRBD1 or TRBD2 may fit D (5 bases each). Trimming stripped 5 bases from V and 1 base from J, with 15 bases between. The CDR3 is 14 amino acids. Per germline, CDR1 DFQATT and CDR2 SNEGSKA (reference sequence). CDR3 protein: CSAFTGGLSYEQYF. CDR3 bases: TGCAGTGCTTTCACAGGAGGCTTGTCCTACGAGCAGTACTTC.

This sequence joins TRBV7-2 and TRBJ2-1, with D possibly called TRBD1 or TRBD2 (5 bases each). With 2 bases removed from V and 1 base from J, the gap between germline ends came to 9 bases. This CDR3 region has 15 residues. Germline V gives CDR1 SGHTA, CDR2 FQGNSA. The CDR3 spells CASSLLGVSYNEQFF. DNA of the CDR3: TGTGCCAGCAGCTTATTGGGGGTTTCCTACAATGAGCAGTTCTTC.

This clonotype was picked up a small number of times. This sequence joins TRBV20-1 and TRBJ2-3, with 11 bases that match TRBD2. This CDR3 comprises 16 residues. With 3 bases clipped from V and 0 bases from J, the junction kept 5 bases outside the gene matches. The germline gives CDR1 DFQATT, CDR2 SNEGSKA (reference sequence). The CDR3 region is CSARASGGPSTDTQYF. For the CDR3, the DNA is TGCAGTGCTAGGGCTAGCGGGGGGCCTAGCACAGATACGCAGTATTTT.

This chain uses TRBV30 with TRBJ2-6; tentatively, D is TRBD1 (6 bases). The germline gives CDR1 GTSNPN, CDR2 SVGIG (reference sequence). Trimming shortened V by 4 bases and J by 0 bases, and 19 bases separated the two germline ends. This CDR3 comprises 18 residues. The CDR3 loop is CAWMGRVGQSSGANVLTF. In DNA form, the CDR3 reads TGTGCCTGGATGGGTCGTGTCGGACAGAGCTCTGGGGCCAACGTCCTGACTTTC.

This clonotype turned up a few times. J is TRBJ2-1 and V is TRBV9; TRBD2 matches at 7 bases. In germline, CDR1 is SGDLS, CDR2 YYNGEE. The CDR3 covers 15 residues. V lost 3 bases and J lost 5; bases outside the gene matches: 8. The CDR3 DNA sequence: TGTGCCAGCAGCGCCACGGGGGGAAGGGACAATGAGCAGTTCTTC. Translated: CASSATGGRDNEQFF.

This clonotype has just a few counts. The gene calls are TRBV7-7 and TRBJ2-5; tentative D call: TRBD2 (7 bases). This CDR3 has 12 amino acids. CDR1 is SSHAT, CDR2 FNYEAQ, per germline (reference sequence). The germline V and J ends were trimmed by 6 bases and 9 bases, with 14 bases remaining between them. This chain's CDR3 is CASSDEGGAQYF. The DNA of the CDR3 is TGTGCCAGCAGTGATGAGGGGGGGGCCCAGTACTTC. The full variable domain, its missing parts supplied by reference TRBV7-7 and TRBJ2-5, is GAGVSQSPRYKVTKRGQDVTLRCDPISSHATLYWYQQALGQGPEFLTYFNYEAQPDKSGLPSDRFSAERPEGSISTLTIQRTEQRDSAMYRCASSDEGGAQYFGPGTRLLVL.

This clonotype was recorded a few times. The V call is TRBV7-9, the J call TRBJ1-1, with TRBD1 matching 7 bases. Germline assignment: CDR1 SEHNR and CDR2 FQNEAQ (reference sequence). Trimming removed 5 bases from V and 11 bases from J; junction bases left unmatched: 11. The length of the CDR3 is 13 residues. The CDR3: CASSVSSGGSAFF. As DNA, the CDR3 is TGTGCCAGCAGCGTGTCTTCAGGGGGGTCTGCTTTCTTT.

In its sample, this clonotype was seen a few times. The J gene is TRBJ1-5, the V gene TRBV10-3; 9 positions match TRBD1. This CDR3 spans 14 amino acids. J gave up 6 bases and V 7 bases, and 7 bases lay outside the gene matches. Germline V gene lookup returns CDR1 ENHRY and CDR2 SYGVKD. The CDR3 bases are TGTGCCATCAATTCCGACAGGGGGTTTCAGCCCCAGCATTTT. Amino acid sequence: CAINSDRGFQPQHF.

V usage is TRBV4-2 and J usage is TRBJ2-3, with D unresolved. CDR1 and CDR2 (germline): LGHNA, YNFKEQ. The CDR3 covers 16 residues. The germline V and J ends were trimmed by 3 bases and 2 bases, with 15 bases remaining between them. CDR3 region: CASSQLKNQITDTQYF. The CDR3 coding sequence is TGTGCCAGCAGCCAGCTTAAGAACCAAATCACAGATACGCAGTATTTT.

The rearrangement uses TRBV20-1 and TRBJ1-5; D gene ambiguous. Germline values: CDR1 DFQATT, CDR2 SNEGSKA (reference sequence). CDR3 length: 13 residues. Trimming pared 0 bases from V and 7 bases from J, leaving 10 bases between. The CDR3 bases are TGCAGTGCTAGAGAAGAGGGTAGACAGCCCCAGCATTTT. Translating gives CSAREEGRQPQHF.